This TCR beta chain was sequenced in a study of T cell responses to AZD1222 COVID-19 vaccine. The data were produced by immunoSEQ multiplex PCR, yet TCRdb's version contains in-frame clones alone and is incomplete. The sample shows over 75,000 clones, 80% to 90% of them seen only once. Germline assignment: CDR1 MDHEN and CDR2 SYDVKM. This CDR3 comprises 15 residues. V was pared by 9 bases and J by 4 bases, with 19 bases between. Note on this clone: The antigen is unknown.

Study-wide results and limits: Repertoires in all cases were sampled only once the peak T cell response had passed. The donor cohort was predominantly white British with a female majority, and clonal diversity may have been underestimated. Spike-specific TCR breadth and depth both grew after two AZD1222 doses.

The TCR was taken from an adult who received the AZD1222 COVID-19 vaccine. This sample comprised peripheral blood, obtained 28 days after the second AZD1222 dose. This sequence joins TRBV28 and TRBJ1-3; D gene ambiguous. The CDR3 region has the DNA TGTGCCAGATCGTCTATAACAGTATCAGGAAACACCATATATTTT. This codes for CARSSITVSGNTIYF.